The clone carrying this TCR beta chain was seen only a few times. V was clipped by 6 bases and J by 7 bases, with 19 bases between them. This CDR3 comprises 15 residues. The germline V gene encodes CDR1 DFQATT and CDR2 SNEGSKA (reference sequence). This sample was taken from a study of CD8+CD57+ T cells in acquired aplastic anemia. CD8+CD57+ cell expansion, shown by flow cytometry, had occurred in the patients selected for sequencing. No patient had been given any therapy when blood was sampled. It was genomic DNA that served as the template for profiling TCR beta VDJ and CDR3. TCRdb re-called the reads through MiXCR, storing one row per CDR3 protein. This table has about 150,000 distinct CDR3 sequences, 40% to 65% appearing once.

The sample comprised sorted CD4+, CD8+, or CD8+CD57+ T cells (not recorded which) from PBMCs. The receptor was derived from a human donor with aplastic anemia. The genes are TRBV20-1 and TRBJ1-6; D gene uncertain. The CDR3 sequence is CSASDPMVSNSPLHF. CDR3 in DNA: TGCAGTGCATCGGACCCTATGGTCTCCAATTCACCCCTCCACTTT.